Below are 18 T cell receptor beta chains sequenced from a single sample in a study of T cell responses to AZD1222 COVID-19 vaccine. Repertoires were generated with immunoSEQ multiplex PCR, while TCRdb's copy carries only in-frame clones and drops some. The sample lists approximately 110,000 clones, roughly 90% occurring once. The material was peripheral blood, obtained on day 0 of AZD1222 vaccination. The receptors were gathered from an adult in good health.

This clone was detected only a few times. The J gene is TRBJ1-1, the V gene TRBV4-1; D may be TRBD1 (5 bases). This CDR3 has 15 amino acids. The V end was cut by 3 bases, the J end by 5 bases, with 16 bases between. CDR1 and CDR2 from the germline V gene are MGHRA and YSYEKL. The CDR3 region has the DNA TGCGCCAGCAGCCATCCGGACACCCTAGGAACTGAAGCTTTCTTT. This gives the protein CASSHPDTLGTEAFF.

The gene calls are TRBV9 and TRBJ2-5, with TRBD2 matching 7 bases. The CDR3 sequence is 16 residues long. In germline, CDR1 is SGDLS, CDR2 YYNGEE. V trimming: 0 bases; J trimming: 4 bases; junction bases outside the gene matches: 9. The CDR3 DNA reads TGTGCCAGCAGCGTAGAAGGGGAGGGGCGGAGAGAGACCCAGTACTTC. It encodes CASSVEGEGRRETQYF.

In its sample, this clone was seen once. The chain recombines TRBV19 with TRBJ1-4; D is uncertain. Germline V gives CDR1 LNHDA, CDR2 SQIVND (reference sequence). The CDR3 totals 18 residues. V gave up 7 bases and J gave up 0 bases, with 21 bases separating them. Written as DNA, the CDR3 is TGTGCCAGTACACCAAAACCGGGAGCCGTTACAACTAATGAAAAACTGTTTTTT. Its protein product is CASTPKPGAVTTNEKLFF. The full variable domain, with the rest looked up from reference TRBV19 and TRBJ1-4, is DGGITQSPKYLFRKEGQNVTLSCEQNLNHDAMYWYRQDPGQGLRLIYYSQIVNDFQKGDIAEGYSVSREKKESFPLTVTSAQKNPTAFYLCASTPKPGAVTTNEKLFFGSGTQLSVL.

Only one count was recorded for this clone. This rearrangement joins TRBV7-9 to TRBJ2-7; 7 nucleotides line up with TRBD1. The trim removed 1 base at V and 3 bases at J, leaving 6 bases unmatched. Germline CDR1 reads SEHNR; CDR2 reads FQNEAQ (reference sequence). This CDR3 contains 15 residues. DNA for the CDR3: TGTGCCAGCAGCTTAGGACAGGGAAAAAGCTACGAGCAGTACTTC. Its translation: CASSLGQGKSYEQYF.

This sequence joins TRBV6-1 and TRBJ2-1; D call uncertain. Per the germline V gene, CDR1 is MNHNS and CDR2 is SASEGT. The CDR3 runs to 15 residues. V lost 2 bases to trimming and J lost 0 bases, with 8 bases between them. The chain's CDR3 is CASSELVDSYNEQFF. DNA for the CDR3: TGTGCCAGCAGTGAACTTGTAGACTCCTACAATGAGCAGTTCTTC.

This clone was found once. This chain connects TRBV28 to TRBJ2-4, with TRBD1 matching 8 bases. Per the germline V gene, CDR1 is MDHEN and CDR2 is SYDVKM. The length of the CDR3 is 14 residues. J lost 6 bases, V lost 6 bases, and 7 bases had no gene match. The CDR3 loop reads CASRDQGAGNIQYF. CDR3 DNA: TGTGCCAGCAGGGACCAGGGGGCGGGAAACATTCAGTACTTC.

The V gene is TRBV6-5, the J gene TRBJ1-5, with a tentative D call TRBD1 (6 bases). The CDR3 has 15 amino acids. CDR1 and CDR2 from the germline V gene are MNHEY and SVGAGI. Between the trimmed V and J ends, which lost 0 bases and 4 bases, there was a span of 10 bases. The chain's CDR3 is CASSYSTGANQPQHF. The CDR3 nucleotides are TGTGCCAGCAGTTACTCGACGGGGGCAAATCAGCCCCAGCATTTT.

The V and J genes are TRBV9 and TRBJ2-2, with D possibly TRBD1 on 6 matching bases. The ends were cut back, 0 bases at V and 5 bases at J, with 17 bases in the middle. The CDR3 is 17 residues long. Germline V gene sequence: CDR1 SGDLS, CDR2 YYNGEE. DNA of the CDR3: TGTGCCAGCAGCGTAGCTACAGGGACAAGGACGACCGGGGAGCTGTTTTTT. It specifies CASSVATGTRTTGELFF. The full variable domain, completed using reference TRBV9 and TRBJ2-2, is DSGVTQTPKHLITATGQRVTLRCSPRSGDLSVYWYQQSLDQGLQFLIQYYNGEERAKGNILERFSAQQFPDLHSELNLSSLELGDSALYFCASSVATGTRTTGELFFGEGSRLTVL.

The CDR3 DNA sequence: TGCGCCAGCAGCTTGGGGTCTAGCTGGGAGCAGTTCTTC. This encodes CASSLGSSWEQFF. The rearrangement uses TRBV5-1 and TRBJ2-1; D is perhaps TRBD2 (5 bases). The CDR3 extends over 13 amino acids. V gave up 0 bases and J gave up 10 bases, with 11 bases separating them. CDR1 is SGHRS and CDR2 is YFSETQ in the germline V gene.

The chain combines TRBV24-1 with TRBJ2-1; the D is unclear. The CDR3 covers 15 residues. The V end lost 2 bases, the J end lost 4 bases, and 11 bases lay between the germline ends. From germline, CDR1 is KGHDR and CDR2 SFDVKD. DNA of the CDR3: TGTGCCACCAGTGATTCTCTTAGCAGGTACAATGAGCAGTTCTTC. Encoded protein: CATSDSLSRYNEQFF.

V gene TRBV7-9 combines with J gene TRBJ1-3; TRBD1 aligns across 8 bases. CDR1 SEHNR and CDR2 FQNEAQ come from the germline V gene (reference sequence). Germline trimming cut 10 bases from V and 4 bases from J; bases unmatched to any gene: 9. The CDR3 consists of 14 residues. The CDR3 DNA follows: TGTGCCAACCTCCCGACAGGGGTGGGAAACACCATATATTTT. Its protein product is CANLPTGVGNTIYF.

The gene calls are TRBV7-2 and TRBJ2-5, with 8 bases matching TRBD2. Germline lookup yields CDR1 SGHTA and CDR2 FQGNSA. The CDR3 has 16 amino acids. J was trimmed by 5 bases and V by 1 base; bases with no gene match: 9. The CDR3 nucleotides read TGTGCCAGCAGCTTAGGGGTTAGCGGGGTGCGGGAGACCCAGTACTTC. This encodes CASSLGVSGVRETQYF.

This CDR3 reads CASSGVGGYNEQFF. DNA for the CDR3: TGTGCCAGCAGCGGAGTAGGGGGCTACAATGAGCAGTTCTTC. The V and J genes are TRBV9 and TRBJ2-1, with D possibly being TRBD1 (6 bases). With 3 bases removed from V and 3 bases from J, the gap between germline ends came to 10 bases. Germline lookup yields CDR1 SGDLS and CDR2 YYNGEE. This CDR3 has 14 amino acids.

The chain recombines TRBV5-1 with TRBJ2-7, with D maybe TRBD1 (6 bases). This CDR3 comprises 15 residues. Germline CDR1 SGHRS, CDR2 YFSETQ. Deletions cut 2 bases from V and 0 bases from J, with 12 bases between. The CDR3: CASSFQGSTSYEQYF. In DNA form, the CDR3 reads TGCGCCAGCAGCTTTCAGGGGTCTACCTCCTACGAGCAGTACTTC. The full variable domain, completed using reference TRBV5-1 and TRBJ2-7, is KAGVTQTPRYLIKTRGQQVTLSCSPISGHRSVSWYQQTPGQGLQFLFEYFSETQRNKGNFPGRFSGRQFSNSRSEMNVSTLELGDSALYLCASSFQGSTSYEQYFGPGTRLTVT.

The rearrangement links TRBV19 to TRBJ1-1; a possible D gene is TRBD1 (6 bases). V was shortened by 2 bases and J by 1 base, with 14 bases between the two germline ends. Germline V gene data show CDR1 as LNHDA and CDR2 as SQIVND (reference sequence). This CDR3 is built from 16 residues. The chain's CDR3 is CASSIIGGGPNTEAFF. The CDR3 DNA sequence: TGTGCCAGTAGTATAATTGGGGGCGGACCGAACACTGAAGCTTTCTTT.

The rearrangement uses TRBV12-3 or TRBV12-4 and TRBJ1-5; D gene unclear. The CDR3 has 12 amino acids. With 4 bases removed from V and 9 bases from J, the gap between germline ends came to 10 bases. This chain's CDR3 is CASSSNLRPQHF. CDR3 sequence (DNA): TGTGCCAGCAGTTCCAACTTGCGGCCCCAGCATTTT.

This rearrangement joins TRBV6-6 to TRBJ1-5; 7 bases are shared with TRBD1. There are 14 residues in the CDR3. V trimming: 2 bases; J trimming: 8 bases; junction bases outside the gene matches: 6. The germline V gene has CDR1 MNHNY and CDR2 SVGAGI (reference sequence). Here the CDR3 DNA reads TGTGCCAGCAGTTACGAGGGGGCCCGGGAGCCCCAGCATTTT. Amino acid sequence: CASSYEGAREPQHF.

The V call is TRBV7-3, the J call TRBJ2-1, with TRBD2 identical over 7 bases. The CDR3 has 15 residues. With V trimmed by 5 bases and J by 4 bases, 8 bases remained unmatched. Germline assignment: CDR1 SGHTA and CDR2 FQGTGA. Written as DNA, the CDR3 is TGTGCCAGCAGCCGAACCAGCGGGGCTTACAATGAGCAGTTCTTC. Translated: CASSRTSGAYNEQFF.